This TCR beta chain emerged from a study of Ad26.COV2.S vaccination and SARS-CoV-2 variants. J was trimmed by 11 bases and V by 5 bases; bases with no gene match: 8. CDR3 length: 12 residues. Sequencing used immunoSEQ multiplex PCR; TCRdb keeps in-frame clones, though not all of them. The sample has 500,000 or so clones; around 85% are singletons. As to treatment: around 19 received Ad26.COV2.S at low or high dose, single or two shots; 5 received placebo; per-sample allocation not given. Samples were taken on day 63 after the first vaccine or placebo injection. The TCR was taken from a person between 18 and 60 years old who received the Ad26.COV2.S COVID-19 vaccine or a placebo. This specimen consisted of peripheral blood, obtained in a trial of Ad26.COV2.S vaccine versus placebo. The chain recombines TRBV12-3 or TRBV12-4 with TRBJ1-1; 7 nucleotides match TRBD1. The CDR3 spells CASSISRGNAFF. The CDR3 DNA reads as TGTGCCAGCAGTATTTCCAGGGGGAATGCTTTCTTT.